Sequencing of this TCR beta chain was carried out in a study of blood T cells in healthy people across ages. General study results and limits: Donor CMV status, an unknown factor, possibly confounded changes in expanded clonotypes. Estimated diversity that came from one million T cells was considered an underestimate.

A second PCR of about 7 to 11 cycles used a sample-barcoded 5' primer and a J-beta primer mix. TCRdb re-called the 5' RACE reads with MiXCR, one entry per CDR3 protein. The sample holds about 1.8 million distinct CDR3 sequences; 49% are singletons and the top ten take over 2%. The CDR3 consists of 12 residues. CDR1 and CDR2 from the germline V gene are DFQATT and SNEGSKA (reference sequence). V gave up 6 bases and J gave up 2 bases, with 9 bases separating them. The sample holds a few counts of this clonotype. Its target is unknown. The clonotype comes from a woman aged 40 to 50 in good health. This sequence joins TRBV20-1 and TRBJ2-3, with no clear D. The sample consisted of blood. CDR3 DNA sequence: TGCAGTGCCCATTTTCTCACAGATACGCAGTATTTT. This gives the protein CSAHFLTDTQYF.